The rows below give T cell receptor beta chains drawn from one sample of a study of T cells after posttransplantation cyclophosphamide. Only in-frame clones appear in the TCRdb table, and some are missing; sequencing was by immunoSEQ multiplex PCR. The sample carries thousands of clones, under 90% recorded once. The sample here was PBMCs, taken after allogeneic stem cell transplant with posttransplant cyclophosphamide. These receptors were collected from a female patient between 40 and 50 years old who received an allogeneic stem cell transplant from an unrelated donor, was CMV-positive, and had no GVHD. Some T cells could come from the graft donor. CDR3s include the opening cysteine and the closing phenylalanine or tryptophan. The D gene is left open where the match is weak. The size of a clone is reported for some rows only, either as once, few or many, or as a class for expanded clones.

TRBJ2-3	-	TRBD1	TRBV25-1	CASSVGTGDTDTQYF	TGTGCCAGCAGTGTCGGGACAGGGGACACAGATACGCAGTATTTT
TRBJ2-5	-	-	TRBV23-1	CASSQSADSGKTQYF	TGCGCCAGCAGTCAATCGGCTGACAGTGGCAAGACCCAGTACTTC
TRBJ1-4	-	-	TRBV6-1	CASRVPGSDEKLFF	TGTGCCAGCAGGGTACCGGGAAGCGATGAAAAACTGTTTTTT
TRBJ1-1	-	-	TRBV27	CASSVRYSTEAFF	TGTGCCAGCAGTGTCAGGTATTCAACTGAAGCTTTCTTT
TRBJ2-1	-	TRBD2	TRBV7-2	CASSSSGHNEQFF	TGTGCCAGCAGCTCTAGCGGACACAATGAGCAGTTCTTC
TRBJ2-1	-	-	TRBV11-3	CASSHRLAYNEQFF	TGTGCCAGCAGCCACCGACTAGCCTACAATGAGCAGTTCTTC
TRBJ1-3	-	-	TRBV10-3	CAISDLSGNTIYF	TGTGCCATCAGTGACCTCTCTGGAAACACCATATATTTT
TRBJ2-1	-	-	TRBV5-1	CASSLHSSASSYNEQFF	TGCGCCAGCAGCTTGCACTCTAGCGCGAGCTCCTACAATGAGCAGTTCTTC
TRBJ2-2	once	-	TRBV18	CASSPRVSRTGELFF	TGTGCCAGCTCACCACGGGTCTCGCGGACCGGGGAGCTGTTTTTT
TRBJ2-2	-	-	TRBV30	CAWSGLGGQDTGELFF	TGTGCCTGGAGTGGCCTTGGGGGCCAGGACACCGGGGAGCTGTTTTTT
TRBJ1-1	-	-	TRBV5-6	CASSPADGDAEAFF	TGTGCCAGCAGCCCGGCGGACGGGGATGCTGAAGCTTTCTTT
TRBJ2-1	-	TRBD2	TRBV7-3	CASSLRISSGGPKDNEQFF	TGTGCCAGCAGCTTAAGGATTTCTAGCGGGGGCCCAAAGGACAATGAGCAGTTCTTC
TRBJ2-5	-	-	TRBV18	CASSPRPVEHMGETQYF	TGTGCCAGCTCACCCCGTCCAGTGGAGCATATGGGAGAGACCCAGTACTTC
TRBJ1-2	-	-	TRBV14	CASSQDGSYGYTF	TGTGCCAGCAGCCAAGATGGTAGCTATGGCTACACCTTC
TRBJ1-3	-	-	TRBV5-1	CASSLAGELTGNTIYF	TGCGCCAGCAGCTTGGCAGGGGAGTTAACTGGAAACACCATATATTTT
TRBJ2-1	-	TRBD2	TRBV5-4	CASSLVWRGGYNEQFF	TGTGCCAGCAGCTTGGTATGGCGGGGGGGCTACAATGAGCAGTTCTTC
TRBJ2-2	-	-	TRBV15	CATSKGGGKNTGELFF	TGTGCCACCAGCAAGGGTGGGGGGAAGAACACCGGGGAGCTGTTTTTT
TRBJ1-4	-	TRBD1	TRBV11-2	CASSLVTGGEKLFF	TGTGCCAGCAGCTTAGTTACAGGGGGAGAAAAACTGTTTTTT
TRBJ1-4	-	-	TRBV9	CASSALGATNEKLFF	TGTGCCAGCAGCGCCCTTGGAGCAACTAATGAAAAACTGTTTTTT
TRBJ1-2	-	-	TRBV6-5	CASSSGQSNYGYTF	TGTGCCAGCAGTTCGGGACAATCTAACTATGGCTACACCTTC
TRBJ2-7	-	TRBD1	TRBV11-2	CASSPRDRGSLYEQYF	TGTGCCAGCAGTCCTAGGGACAGGGGATCATTGTACGAGCAGTACTTC
TRBJ2-4	-	-	TRBV18	CASSLLINPTEVNIQYF	TGTGCCAGCTCACTACTAATAAACCCCACGGAGGTAAACATTCAGTACTTC
TRBJ2-3	-	-	TRBV27	CASAVGVRTDTQYF	TGTGCCAGCGCCGTCGGGGTGCGCACAGATACGCAGTATTTT
TRBJ1-5	-	-	TRBV15	CATSRDRGTPSNQPQHF	TGTGCCACCAGCAGAGATCGAGGGACACCTAGCAATCAGCCCCAGCATTTT
TRBJ1-1	-	-	TRBV27	CASSVAGRRNTEAFF	TGTGCCAGTTCCGTGGCGGGGAGGCGGAACACTGAAGCTTTCTTT
TRBJ1-6	-	-	TRBV5-5	CASSLVRTDNSPLHF	TGTGCCAGCAGCTTGGTCCGGACAGATAATTCCCCCCTCCACTTT
TRBJ2-7	-	TRBD1	TRBV5-1	CASSLGTGAIDEQYF	TGCGCCAGCAGCTTGGGGACAGGAGCTATTGACGAGCAGTACTTC
TRBJ2-7	-	-	TRBV7-2	CASSLGGGWYEQYF	TGTGCCAGCAGCTTAGGGGGGGGCTGGTACGAGCAGTACTTC
TRBJ2-5	once	-	TRBV5-1	CASSSQGGQETQYF	TGCGCCAGCAGCTCACAGGGTGGCCAAGAGACCCAGTACTTC
TRBJ1-1	-	-	TRBV9	CASSVATGNTEAFF	TGTGCCAGCAGCGTAGCTACAGGAAACACTGAAGCTTTCTTT
TRBJ2-1	-	TRBD1	TRBV7-8	CASSWDSYYNEQFF	TGTGCCAGCAGCTGGGACAGCTACTACAATGAGCAGTTCTTC
TRBJ2-7	-	TRBD1	TRBV9	CASSARQGTSYEQYF	TGTGCCAGCAGCGCGCGACAGGGAACTTCCTACGAGCAGTACTTC
TRBJ1-1	-	-	TRBV27	CASSFSGGAEAFF	TGTGCCAGCAGTTTTTCGGGAGGGGCTGAAGCTTTCTTT
TRBJ1-1	-	-	TRBV7-2	CASSAYRVDTEAFF	TGTGCCAGCAGCGCCTACAGGGTTGACACTGAAGCTTTCTTT
TRBJ2-1	-	-	TRBV6-1	CASRRALNEQFF	TGTGCCAGCAGGCGGGCTCTCAATGAGCAGTTCTTC
TRBJ2-2	-	-	TRBV7-2	CASSRQDFQELFF	TGTGCCAGCAGCCGACAGGACTTCCAGGAGCTGTTTTTT
TRBJ1-2	-	-	TRBV7-2	CASNVGGANYGYTF	TGTGCCAGCAACGTCGGGGGGGCAAACTATGGCTACACCTTC
TRBJ1-2	-	-	TRBV29-1	CSVLQGVGYGYTF	TGCAGCGTCCTACAGGGTGTCGGCTATGGCTACACCTTC
TRBJ2-1	-	-	TRBV18	CASSPDRSYNEQFF	TGTGCCAGCTCACCAGACAGGAGCTACAATGAGCAGTTCTTC
TRBJ1-5	-	TRBD1	TRBV6-5	CASKGAQGAQPQHF	TGTGCCAGCAAAGGGGCCCAGGGGGCTCAGCCCCAGCATTTT
TRBJ1-2	-	TRBD1	TRBV10-3	CAISEPGGYGYTF	TGTGCCATCAGTGAACCAGGGGGCTATGGCTACACCTTC